A few counts support the clone carrying this T cell receptor (beta chain). Its target is unknown. This sample was included in a study of human T cells and chemical hapten exposure. In the study overall: Upper inner arm skin measuring approximately 2 cm by approximately 2 cm received 2% DPC for sensitization. Per-sample TCR yield variation was attributed mainly to small pooled library volume differences.

Time point of the sample: patch test 1, 2 weeks after DPC sensitization. As to treatment: therapeutic diphenylcyclopropenone sensitization with weekly scalp DPC. Within the library, unique molecular identifiers were attached to each individual cDNA molecule. TCRdb re-analysed the RACE reads in MiXCR, keeping a single row per CDR3 protein. The data contain 300,000 to 400,000 distinct CDR3 sequences, under 9% of them singletons. V was trimmed by 8 bases and J by 0 bases, leaving 14 bases between them. Looked up from germline, CDR1 is MDHEN and CDR2 is SYDVKM. CDR3 length: 14 amino acids. Study-wide points: TCRs exceeding 1 in 1000 frequency stayed unchanged with DPC sensitization.

The chain employs TRBV28 and TRBJ2-7, with D possibly TRBD1 on 5 matching bases. This clonotype originated in a woman aged 18-29 years with alopecia areata. Some clones in this sample may be carry-over from other donors' samples. Specimen: whole blood, collected in connection with sensitization to the hapten diphenylcyclopropenone (DPC). This CDR3 reads CASSTAGRSYEQYF. The CDR3 DNA is TGTGCCAGCTCTACAGCAGGGCGCTCCTACGAGCAGTACTTC.